The entry below gives a single T cell receptor (beta chain) sequence along with its context. The antigen is undetermined. The sample originates from a study of T cells in localized non-small cell lung cancer. Sequenced by immunoSEQ multiplex PCR; TCRdb stores in-frame clones only, minus some. The repertoire has approximately 21,000 clones, 85% to 90% of them found once; the top ten carry about an eighth. Study findings and constraints: Because sequencing included only one region (of the tumor), heterogeneity remains possible. Median detection of top 100 tumor clones in adjacent lung was around 59 clones. Uninvolved adjacent lung showed the highest T cell clonality, exceeding tumor. Patients showing higher blood T cell density tended to see longer overall survival.

Germline V gene lookup returns CDR1 SGHDN and CDR2 FVKESK. J gave up 2 bases and V 4 bases, and 4 bases lay outside the gene matches. The CDR3 length is 15 residues. The sequence was collected from a male donor at least 60 years old with stage I lung adenocarcinoma. The rearrangement uses TRBV14 and TRBJ2-1; 8 bases align to TRBD2. The sequencing here drew on peripheral blood, taken before any cancer treatment. In DNA form, the CDR3 reads TGTGCCAGCAGCCGAACTAGCGGAGCCTACAATGAGCAGTTCTTC. The encoded protein is CASSRTSGAYNEQFF.